Here is one T cell receptor (beta chain) with its context. Its antigen remains unidentified. This entry is derived from a study of T cells in localized non-small cell lung cancer. Germline values: CDR1 KGHSH, CDR2 LQKENI. V was trimmed by 1 base and J by 1 base, leaving 10 bases between them. The CDR3 is 15 amino acids. Study conclusions and caveats: The greatest T cell clonality was found in uninvolved adjacent lung (higher than in tumor). Heterogeneity within the tumor remains possible, as just one region underwent sequencing. When the top 100 tumor clones were examined, a median about 60 of them also appeared in the adjacent lung, which was paired and uninvolved.

Assay used: immunoSEQ multiplex PCR; TCRdb lists only in-frame clones, some missing. This table has about 41,000 clones, approximately 80% appearing once. This chain connects TRBV18 to TRBJ2-5; the D is unclear. The TCR comes from a man aged 35 to 69 with stage II lung adenocarcinoma. The source material was PBMCs, sampled before any cancer treatment. CDR3 sequence: CASSPREALQETQYF. In DNA, the CDR3 is TGTGCCAGCTCACCACGAGAAGCACTCCAAGAGACCCAGTACTTC.